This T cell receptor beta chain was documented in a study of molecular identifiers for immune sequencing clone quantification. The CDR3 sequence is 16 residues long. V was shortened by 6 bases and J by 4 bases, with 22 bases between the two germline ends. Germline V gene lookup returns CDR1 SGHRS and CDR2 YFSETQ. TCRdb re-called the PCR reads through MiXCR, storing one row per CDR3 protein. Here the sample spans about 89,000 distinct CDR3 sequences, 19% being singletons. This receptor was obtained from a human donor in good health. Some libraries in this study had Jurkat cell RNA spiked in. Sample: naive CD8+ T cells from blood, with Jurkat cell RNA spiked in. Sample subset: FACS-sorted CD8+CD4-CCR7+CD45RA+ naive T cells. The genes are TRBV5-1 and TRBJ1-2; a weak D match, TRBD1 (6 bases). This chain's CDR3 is CASTPDAGGPSYGYTF. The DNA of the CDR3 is TGCGCCAGCACCCCGGACGCCGGGGGCCCTAGCTATGGCTACACCTTC.